A selection of T cell receptor beta chains follows, all from one sample in a study of Graves' ophthalmopathy and Graves' hyperthyroidism. TCRdb fed the multiplex PCR reads into MiXCR, producing one record per CDR3 protein. The profile shows around 400,000 distinct CDR3 sequences, around a fifth of them singletons. The sample consisted of peripheral blood. These receptors all stem from a woman between 18 and 29 years old with stable Graves' hyperthyroidism. CDR3s include the opening cysteine and the closing phenylalanine or tryptophan. Each record gives: clone size, D gene, J gene, V gene, CDR3 protein, CDR3 DNA. The D gene is left open where the match is weak. Clone sizes are given selectively: once, few, many, or a class where the clone is expanded.

.,.,TRBJ1-2,TRBV7-2,CAGSPDGQVDYGYTF,TGTGCCGGCAGCCCGGATGGGCAGGTTGATTATGGCTACACCTTC
.,.,TRBJ2-5,TRBV24-1,CATSDGGRGETQYF,TGTGCCACCAGTGATGGGGGGAGAGGGGAGACCCAGTACTTC
many,TRBD1,TRBJ1-5,TRBV20-1,CSARQGNQPQHF,TGCAGTGCAAGACAGGGGAATCAGCCCCAGCATTTT
many,TRBD2,TRBJ2-7,TRBV13,CASSLRLAGGFGEQYF,TGTGCCAGCAGCTTAAGACTAGCGGGAGGATTCGGCGAGCAGTACTTC
many,.,TRBJ2-7,TRBV15,CATSRDPLGGREQYF,TGTGCCACCAGCAGAGATCCGTTGGGGGGACGCGAGCAGTACTTC
many,.,TRBJ2-7,TRBV20-1,CSARGRHEQYF,TGCAGTGCTAGGGGGCGCCACGAGCAGTACTTC
few,.,TRBJ2-5,TRBV19,CASSRDTGTQETQYF,TGTGCCAGTAGTCGGGACACCGGGACCCAAGAGACCCAGTACTTC
.,.,TRBJ1-2,TRBV28,CASSAEGLRTYGYTF,TGTGCCAGCAGTGCCGAAGGCCTAAGAACCTATGGCTACACCTTC
many,.,TRBJ1-2,TRBV19,CASSLSGLHGYTF,TGTGCCAGTAGTCTGTCGGGATTGCACGGCTACACCTTC
many,TRBD1,TRBJ1-1,TRBV6-4,CASSDKGLGQATEAFF,TGTGCCAGCAGTGATAAGGGTCTGGGACAGGCCACTGAAGCTTTCTTT
.,TRBD2,TRBJ2-5,TRBV5-1,CASGGGTGVIETQYF,TGCGCCAGCGGCGGGGGTACTGGAGTTATTGAGACCCAGTACTTC
.,TRBD2,TRBJ2-2,TRBV6-1,CASSPRQAAGGTGEMFF,TGTGCCAGCTCACCACGTCAGGCCGCCGGGGGGACCGGGGAGATGTTTTTT
many,.,TRBJ1-1,TRBV5-1,CARNREKVPMNTEAFF,TGCGCCAGGAACAGGGAGAAGGTACCGATGAACACTGAAGCTTTCTTT
.,.,TRBJ1-5,TRBV6-5,CASSYHPRGEGNQPQHF,TGTGCCAGCAGTTACCACCCCAGGGGAGAAGGCAATCAGCCCCAGCATTTT
many,TRBD2,TRBJ2-7,TRBV2,CASSEGLAAMNEQYF,TGTGCCAGCAGTGAAGGACTAGCGGCAATGAACGAGCAGTACTTC
.,.,TRBJ1-2,TRBV2,CASSVVQDHGYTF,TGTGCCAGCAGTGTCGTACAGGACCACGGCTACACCTTC
few,TRBD2,TRBJ2-4,TRBV27,CASSRGLEMNIQYF,TGTGCCAGCAGTCGCGGACTAGAGATGAACATTCAGTACTTC
many,.,TRBJ2-4,TRBV6-1,CASSEVPQGGKNIKYF,TGTGCCAGCAGTGAGGTACCACAGGGTGGCAAAAACATTAAGTACTTC
many,.,TRBJ2-5,TRBV28,CASSLGGAGQETQYF,TGTGCCAGCAGTTTGGGGGGGGCAGGCCAAGAGACCCAGTACTTC
many,TRBD1,TRBJ1-2,TRBV14,CASSPTVTGSGYGYTF,TGTGCCAGCAGCCCCACAGTGACAGGGTCGGGCTATGGCTACACCTTC
many,.,TRBJ1-2,TRBV27,CASGRGGGYGYTF,TGTGCCAGCGGCCGGGGAGGAGGCTATGGCTACACCTTC
many,.,TRBJ2-5,TRBV27,CASSPHLAGPTQYF,TGTGCCAGCAGTCCCCACCTAGCAGGACCCACCCAGTACTTC
few,.,TRBJ1-6,TRBV9,CASRDGNNSPLHF,TGTGCCAGCCGGGACGGGAATAATTCACCCCTCCACTTT
many,TRBD1,TRBJ2-7,TRBV5-1,CASSRDRGAEQYF,TGCGCCAGCTCCCGGGACAGGGGGGCCGAGCAGTACTTC
many,TRBD1,TRBJ1-2,TRBV28,CASSYIQGANTF,TGTGCCAGCAGTTACATTCAGGGGGCAAACACCTTC
many,TRBD1,TRBJ1-2,TRBV27,CASSTQTGEKSNYGYTF,TGTGCCAGCAGCACTCAGACAGGGGAGAAGAGTAACTATGGCTACACCTTC
many,TRBD1,TRBJ2-2,TRBV28,CASSSLRDRGRSGHTGELFF,TGTGCCAGCAGTTCCCTCCGGGACAGGGGGCGCTCCGGCCACACCGGGGAGCTGTTTTTT
many,.,TRBJ2-5,TRBV19,CASSIGEAETQYF,TGTGCCAGTAGCATCGGGGAGGCGGAGACCCAGTACTTC
many,TRBD2,TRBJ2-7,TRBV28,CASSLGLAGGARYF,TGTGCCAGCAGTTTAGGTCTAGCGGGAGGGGCACGGTACTTC
.,TRBD1,TRBJ2-7,TRBV20-1,CSARGPGTGSEQYF,TGCAGTGCTAGAGGCCCCGGGACAGGGAGCGAGCAGTACTTC
many,.,TRBJ2-7,TRBV6-2/TRBV6-3,CASSPPYSYEQYF,TGTGCCAGCAGTCCACCCTACTCCTACGAGCAGTACTTC
.,.,TRBJ2-7,TRBV29-1,CSVFTATRNYEQYF,TGCAGCGTCTTCACAGCGACTCGAAATTACGAGCAGTACTTC
.,.,TRBJ2-2,TRBV28,CASSLPRAFGSTGELFF,TGTGCCAGCAGTTTACCACGGGCGTTTGGGAGCACCGGGGAGCTGTTTTTT
many,.,TRBJ2-7,TRBV6-5,CASSYRAEQYF,TGTGCCAGCAGTTACAGGGCCGAGCAGTACTTC
.,.,TRBJ1-2,TRBV30,CAWSESAYGYTF,TGTGCCTGGAGTGAATCTGCCTATGGCTACACCTTC
many,.,TRBJ1-1,TRBV29-1,CSVQGQGDGTEAFF,TGCAGCGTCCAAGGGCAGGGAGACGGCACTGAAGCTTTCTTT
many,TRBD1,TRBJ2-5,TRBV11-2,CASSLGLAHRGETQYF,TGTGCCAGCAGCTTGGGCCTAGCCCACAGGGGAGAGACCCAGTACTTC
.,TRBD1,TRBJ2-5,TRBV12-3/TRBV12-4,CASSFGTGYTETQYF,TGTGCCAGCAGTTTTGGGACAGGGTATACGGAGACCCAGTACTTC
many,.,TRBJ2-5,TRBV6-2/TRBV6-3,CASRGERTQYF,TGTGCCAGCAGGGGGGAAAGGACCCAGTACTTC
many,.,TRBJ2-7,TRBV20-1,CSALGADYDSYEQYF,TGCAGTGCTCTAGGGGCGGACTACGACTCCTACGAGCAGTACTTC
.,TRBD2,TRBJ2-5,TRBV10-1,CASSEGREGHRETQYF,TGCGCCAGCAGTGAGGGGCGGGAGGGCCACAGGGAGACCCAGTACTTC
many,TRBD2,TRBJ2-5,TRBV28,CASSLGTGGKTQYF,TGTGCCAGCAGTTTAGGGACGGGGGGTAAGACCCAGTACTTC
few,TRBD1,TRBJ1-2,TRBV29-1,CSVEHRDRDGYSNYGYTF,TGCAGCGTAGAACACCGGGACAGGGACGGCTACTCTAACTATGGCTACACCTTC
.,TRBD2,TRBJ2-5,TRBV27,CASRTTSSSAVTQYF,TGTGCCAGCAGAACGACTAGCTCCTCCGCGGTTACCCAGTACTTC
many,TRBD1,TRBJ2-7,TRBV7-2,CASSKTGSYEQYF,TGTGCCAGCAGCAAGACAGGGTCCTACGAGCAGTACTTC
many,TRBD2,TRBJ2-2,TRBV7-2,CASSIAGGITGELFF,TGTGCCAGCAGCATAGCGGGAGGGATCACCGGGGAGCTGTTTTTT
many,TRBD2,TRBJ2-1,TRBV28,CASSSPTSGSSEQFF,TGTGCCAGCAGTTCCCCGACTAGCGGGAGTAGTGAGCAGTTCTTC
many,TRBD1,TRBJ1-6,TRBV5-1,CASSPGGPRNSPLHF,TGCGCCAGCAGCCCAGGGGGACCACGGAATTCACCCCTCCACTTT
many,.,TRBJ2-7,TRBV11-2,CASSLGARGLSYEQYF,TGTGCCAGCAGCTTAGGAGCGCGGGGGCTCTCCTACGAGCAGTACTTC
many,.,TRBJ2-7,TRBV6-5,CASSYSRGYSEQYF,TGTGCCAGCAGTTACTCGAGGGGTTACAGCGAGCAGTACTTC
.,.,TRBJ1-2,TRBV12-3/TRBV12-4,CASSNFWGYTF,TGTGCCAGCAGTAACTTTTGGGGCTACACCTTC
.,.,TRBJ2-5,TRBV5-1,CASRSGWSETQYF,TGCGCCAGCAGATCGGGGTGGTCGGAGACCCAGTACTTC
many,.,TRBJ1-1,TRBV19,CASSIEGRGNTEAFF,TGTGCCAGTAGTATAGAAGGTCGGGGGAACACTGAAGCTTTCTTT
many,.,TRBJ1-6,TRBV28,CASSERSSYNSPLHF,TGTGCCAGCAGTGAAAGAAGCTCCTATAATTCACCCCTCCACTTT
many,.,TRBJ1-6,TRBV29-1,CSVLGDNNSPLHF,TGCAGCGTTTTGGGGGATAATAATTCACCCCTCCACTTT
.,TRBD2,TRBJ2-5,TRBV4-2,CASSQGRELPLETQYF,TGTGCCAGCAGCCAAGGGCGGGAGTTGCCGCTGGAGACCCAGTACTTC
.,.,TRBJ2-2,TRBV5-6,CASSLGAGVTGELFF,TGTGCCAGCAGCTTGGGTGCGGGCGTCACCGGGGAGCTGTTTTTT